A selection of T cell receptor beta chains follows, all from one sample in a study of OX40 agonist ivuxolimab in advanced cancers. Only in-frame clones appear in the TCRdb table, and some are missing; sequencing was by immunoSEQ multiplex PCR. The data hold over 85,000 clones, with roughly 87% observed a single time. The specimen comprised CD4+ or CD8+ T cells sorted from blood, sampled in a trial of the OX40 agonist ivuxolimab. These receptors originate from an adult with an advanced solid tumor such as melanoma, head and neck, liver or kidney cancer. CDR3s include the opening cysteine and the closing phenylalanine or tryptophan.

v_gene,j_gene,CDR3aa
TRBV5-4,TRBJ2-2,CASTSGGAGYMAGELFF
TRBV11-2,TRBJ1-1,CASSPYPDPPSTEAFF
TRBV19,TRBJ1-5,CASLDRALDQPQHF
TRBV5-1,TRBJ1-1,CASSLVSSEAFF
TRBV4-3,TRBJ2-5,CASSQELSRRETQYF
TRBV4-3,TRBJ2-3,CASSQEDSPTDTQYF
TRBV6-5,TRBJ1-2,CASSPGLRRGYTF
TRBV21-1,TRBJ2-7,CASSPRPRRELNYEQYF
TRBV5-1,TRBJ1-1,CASSSRGRSTEAFF
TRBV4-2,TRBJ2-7,CASSYRDSSYSYEQYF
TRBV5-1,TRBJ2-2,CASSLEGGGGISGGELFF
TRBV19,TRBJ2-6,CASSREGSTGANVLTF
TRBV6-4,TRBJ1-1,CASSATSELRTEAFF
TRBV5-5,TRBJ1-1,CASSLWEFMNTEAFF
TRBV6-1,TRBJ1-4,CASRLTLEEKLFF
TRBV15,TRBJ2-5,CATSRDLASGGQETQYF
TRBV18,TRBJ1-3,CASSLTGTTSGNTIYF
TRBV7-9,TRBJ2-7,CASSSVPETYEQYF
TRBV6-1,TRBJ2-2,CASSEARGITGELFF
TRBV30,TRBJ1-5,CAWRGVGALQPQHF
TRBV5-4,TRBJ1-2,CASSLSTRDGYTF
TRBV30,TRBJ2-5,CAWSGDLAGFQETQYF
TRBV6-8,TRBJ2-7,CASSRESGGSSYEQYF
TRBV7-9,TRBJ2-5,CASSFKDRTYQYF
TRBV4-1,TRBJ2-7,CASSRRAGPRVAYEQYF
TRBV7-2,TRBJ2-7,CASSFSGFNSIDSYEQYF
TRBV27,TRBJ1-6,CASSYDTNYNSPLHF
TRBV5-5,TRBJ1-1,CASTKEGPVNTEAFF
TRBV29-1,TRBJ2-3,CSVEGRFVDTQYF
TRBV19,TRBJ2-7,CASSGTRTGLAYEQYF
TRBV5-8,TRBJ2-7,CASSLAPGVFYEQYF
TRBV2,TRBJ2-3,CASSVLDRTDTQYF
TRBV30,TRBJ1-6,CAWSVSAGFSPLHF
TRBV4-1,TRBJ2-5,CASRDPAGGETQYF
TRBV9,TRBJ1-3,CASSVGSSNTIYF
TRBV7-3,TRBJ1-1,CASSHTENTEAFF
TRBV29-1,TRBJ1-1,CSVRGSGGPNTEAFF
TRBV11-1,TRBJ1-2,CASSLETAGDYGYTF
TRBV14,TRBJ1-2,CASSQGAGPYGYTF
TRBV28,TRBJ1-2,CASMEGDYGYTF
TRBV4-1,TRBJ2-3,CASSQPLRRGPTDTQYF
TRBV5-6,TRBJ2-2,CASSLPSLAGELFF
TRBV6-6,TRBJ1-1,CASTQAGGAFF
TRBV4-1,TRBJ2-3,CASSLLAGVRDTQYF
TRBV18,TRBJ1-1,CASSPAAEAFF
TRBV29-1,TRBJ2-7,CSVGLRTGGSEQYF